This T cell receptor beta chain was sequenced for a study of cytomegalovirus exposure and HLA in healthy donors. Overall study: Out of roughly 200 million T cells, an earlier analysis found roughly 100 million unique TCR beta sequences in total. The study's findings and limits: Among CMV-associated TCR beta chains, most appeared HLA-restricted in a later analysis. Diagnosis of cytomegalovirus status made by the classifier reportedly showed high specificity and sensitivity.

Concerning this clone itself: Antigen specificity is unknown. One end of the junction fails to match germline, which may point to a read error. Distinct nucleotide sequences in the sample also encode this CDR3.

CDR3 length equals 13 residues. The germline V gene encodes CDR1 LNHDA and CDR2 SQIVND (reference sequence). It was with 60 Vbeta and 13 Jbeta primers that the PCR ran. Assay: immunoSEQ multiplex PCR; the TCRdb copy retains only in-frame clones and omits some. The table shows approximately 280,000 clones, with around 90% occurring only once. The specimen was PBMCs. The rearrangement links TRBV19 to TRBJ1-6, with D possibly matching TRBD1 (5 bases). This clonotype was sampled from a woman aged 18-35 years in good health and CMV-seronegative. CDR3 sequence: CASSPQGDSPLHF. The CDR3 DNA reads TGTGCCAGTAGTCCTCAGGGTGATTCCCCCCTCCACTTT.